This is a list of T cell receptor beta chains from one sample in a study of blood T cells in healthy people across ages. MiXCR, run by TCRdb on the 5' RACE reads, gives a single entry per CDR3 protein. This table has around 1,100,000 distinct CDR3 sequences, 35% to 40% appearing once. The source material was blood. These receptor sequences come from a man between 18 and 35 years old in good health. CDR3s include the opening cysteine and the closing phenylalanine or tryptophan. The D gene is left open where the match is weak. Size tells how often a clone was seen (once, few, many) or the class of an expanded clone, and some rows leave it out.

v_call,d_call,j_call,clone_size,cdr3_aa,cdr3_nt
TRBV4-1,.,TRBJ1-3,.,CASRATGRNTIYF,TGCGCCAGCAGGGCTACAGGGAGAAACACCATATATTTT
TRBV7-2,.,TRBJ1-2,few,CASSLTALRQVNYGYTF,TGTGCCAGCAGCTTGACAGCCCTTCGACAGGTTAACTATGGCTACACCTTC
TRBV7-8,TRBD1,TRBJ1-2,few,CASSPGGWGDYGYTF,TGTGCCAGCAGCCCAGGGGGGTGGGGGGACTATGGCTACACCTTC
TRBV6-1,TRBD1,TRBJ1-2,few,CASSVRTGGIYGYTF,TGTGCCAGCAGTGTTCGGACAGGGGGCATCTATGGCTACACCTTC
TRBV6-5,TRBD1,TRBJ2-7,few,CATKTGTGIYEQYF,TGTGCCACGAAAACCGGGACAGGGATCTACGAGCAGTACTTC
TRBV11-2,TRBD1,TRBJ2-3,once,CASSLEGTGYADTQYF,TGTGCCAGCAGCTTAGAGGGGACAGGGTATGCAGATACGCAGTATTTT
TRBV6-6,.,TRBJ1-1,.,CASSKGSTVNTEAFF,TGTGCCAGCAGTAAAGGGAGTACTGTGAACACTGAAGCTTTCTTT
TRBV20-1,.,TRBJ1-1,.,CSASYADTEAFF,TGCAGTGCTAGTTACGCGGACACTGAAGCTTTCTTT
TRBV25-1,.,TRBJ2-7,few,CASRSPRSSYEQYF,TGTGCCAGCAGATCACCCCGGAGCTCCTACGAGCAGTACTTC
TRBV7-9,.,TRBJ2-5,.,CASSSRRNSQETQCF,TGTGCCAGCAGTTCGCGACGGAATAGCCAAGAGACCCAGTGCTTC
TRBV19,TRBD1,TRBJ1-5,.,CASTNRGNQPQHF,TGTGCCAGTACAAACAGGGGGAATCAGCCCCAGCATTTT
TRBV5-1,.,TRBJ2-1,.,CASSLEALSASYNKQFF,TGCGCCAGCAGCTTGGAAGCGCTATCCGCCTCCTACAATAAGCAGTTCTTC
TRBV6-6,.,TRBJ2-3,.,CASSYSYNTDTQYF,TGTGCCAGCAGTTACTCGTACAACACAGATACGCAGTATTTT
TRBV4-3,.,TRBJ1-1,.,CASSQEPRRRGTEAFF,TGCGCCAGCAGCCAAGAACCCCGCAGGAGGGGCACTGAAGCTTTCTTT
TRBV20-1,.,TRBJ2-1,.,CSARAAVQCNEQFF,TGCAGTGCTAGGGCAGCGGTTCAATGCAATGAGCAGTTCTTC
TRBV2,.,TRBJ1-1,few,CASRAFLNTEAFF,TGTGCCAGCAGGGCCTTCTTGAACACTGAAGCTTTCTTT
TRBV4-3,.,TRBJ2-5,many,CASSQVPVYGKETQYF,TGCGCCAGCAGCCAAGTGCCGGTTTACGGAAAAGAGACCCAGTACTTC
TRBV27,TRBD1,TRBJ1-1,.,CASSFEGAHYGTEAFF,TGTGCCAGCAGTTTCGAGGGGGCGCATTATGGCACTGAAGCTTTCTTT